This T cell receptor (beta chain) emerged from a study of cytomegalovirus exposure and HLA in healthy donors. Study observations and caveats: Among CMV-associated TCR beta chains, most appeared HLA-restricted in a later analysis. CMV serostatus alone was available as immune exposure information.

Note on this clone: Its antigen remains unidentified.

The primer mix had 60 Vbeta and 13 Jbeta primers. Some clones are missing from TCRdb's copy, which holds only in-frame ones; the method was immunoSEQ multiplex PCR. The repertoire holds 200,000 to 250,000 clones, with under 90% as singletons. Sample: PBMCs. The sequence was obtained from a human donor in good health.

The CDR3 is CASSQSPSADTQYF. For the CDR3, the DNA is TGTGCCAGCAGCCAAAGCCCTAGCGCAGATACGCAGTATTTT. The chain uses TRBV28 and TRBJ2-3, with a weak D call TRBD2 (6 bases). The CDR3 is made up of 14 amino acids. The germline gives CDR1 MDHEN, CDR2 SYDVKM. The ends were cut back, 6 bases at V and 4 bases at J, with 14 bases in the middle. Complete variable domain (other parts from reference TRBV28 and TRBJ2-3): DVKVTQSSRYLVKRTGEKVFLECVQDMDHENMFWYRQDPGLGLRLIYFSYDVKMKEKGDIPEGYSVSREKKERFSLILESASTNQTSMYLCASSQSPSADTQYFGPGTRLTVL.